A single sample gave rise to the 27 T cell receptor beta chains below, sequenced in a study of immune evolution from preneoplasia to lung adenocarcinoma. The assay was immunoSEQ multiplex PCR, and TCRdb's table has in-frame clones only and misses some. This table holds 8,000 to 9,500 clones, approximately 75% found once. Source material: FFPE adjacent normal lung tissue. Receptors were obtained from a person aged 60-80 years with lung adenocarcinoma.

A note on this clone: At the DNA level, this CDR3 is encoded by other sequences in the same sample as well. The chain employs TRBV30 and TRBJ1-5, with a weak D call TRBD1 (5 bases). Trimming shortened V by 0 bases and J by 7 bases, and 10 bases separated the two germline ends. The length of the CDR3 is 13 residues. Germline CDR1 GTSNPN, CDR2 SVGIG (reference sequence). The CDR3: CAWSVQESQPQHF. In DNA form, the CDR3 reads TGTGCCTGGAGTGTACAGGAAAGCCAGCCCCAGCATTTT.

The chain joins TRBV25-1 to TRBJ2-1; D is uncertain. The CDR3 loop spans 13 amino acids. The V and J ends lost 0 bases and 6 bases respectively, with 6 bases between them. The germline CDR1 and CDR2 sequences are MGHDK and SYGVNS. The chain's CDR3 is CASSEYNGNEQFF. Written as DNA, the CDR3 is TGTGCCAGCAGTGAATATAATGGCAATGAGCAGTTCTTC.

The chain carries TRBV10-1 and TRBJ2-7, with 9 bases identical to TRBD1. Per the germline V gene, CDR1 is WNHNN and CDR2 is SYGVQD (reference sequence). The CDR3 contains 16 residues. J was trimmed by 0 bases and V by 0 bases; bases with no gene match: 3. CDR3 protein: CASSESTGGDSYEQYF. In DNA form, the CDR3 reads TGCGCCAGCAGTGAGTCGACAGGGGGGGACTCCTACGAGCAGTACTTC.

In its sample, this clone was seen a few times. The chain recombines TRBV11-2 with TRBJ1-1; no clear D gene. Germline CDR1 reads SGHAT; CDR2 reads FQNNGV. Trimming left V 5 bases short and J 3 bases short, with 10 bases between. This CDR3 comprises 13 residues. CDR3 DNA sequence: TGTGCCAGCAGCCCTTTCCGGGACACTGAAGCTTTCTTT. This translates into CASSPFRDTEAFF.

The V and J genes are TRBV7-2 and TRBJ1-2; possible D gene TRBD1, 5 bases. The germline CDR1 and CDR2 sequences are SGHTA and FQGNSA. CDR3 length equals 18 residues. V lost 1 base and J lost 6, with 24 bases in between. The CDR3 bases are TGTGCCAGCAGCTTAGTAGTCCCCGGGACGGCCAATCCGAATGGCTACACCTTC. This translates into CASSLVVPGTANPNGYTF.

J is TRBJ1-2 and V is TRBV6-1, with D hard to call. V lost 0 bases and J lost 8, with 13 bases in between. Germline V gene sequence: CDR1 MNHNS, CDR2 SASEGT. The CDR3 is made up of 14 amino acids. The CDR3 is CASSEAVPVEGYTF. CDR3 DNA sequence: TGTGCCAGCAGTGAAGCCGTCCCCGTAGAAGGCTACACCTTC.

This clone was detected a few times. This chain joins TRBV5-6 and TRBJ1-3; D gene ambiguous. V lost 0 bases and J lost 4, with 14 bases in between. The CDR3 extends over 16 amino acids. Per the germline V gene, CDR1 is SGHDT and CDR2 is YYEEEE. In DNA, the CDR3 is TGTGCCAGCAGCTTGGGTCCGGGATCGGGAGGAAACACCATATATTTT. This encodes CASSLGPGSGGNTIYF.

The chain carries TRBV7-9 and TRBJ2-7; D is ambiguous. Per germline, CDR1 SEHNR and CDR2 FQNEAQ (reference sequence). Trimming removed 4 bases at V and 4 bases at J, with 8 bases between. The CDR3 covers 12 residues. CDR3 sequence reads: CASSSKRYEQYF. CDR3 sequence (DNA): TGTGCCAGCAGCTCGAAGAGGTACGAGCAGTACTTC.

This CDR3 is CASSELGGPGELFF. The DNA of the CDR3 is TGTGCCAGCAGTGAGCTTGGGGGCCCCGGGGAGCTGTTTTTT. V usage is TRBV25-1 and J usage is TRBJ2-2, with D possibly being TRBD1 (6 bases). The CDR3 runs 14 residues. Germline V gives CDR1 MGHDK, CDR2 SYGVNS. V lost 3 bases, J lost 6 bases, and 11 bases lay in between.

The chain is built from TRBV4-1 and TRBJ2-1; 9 positions agree with TRBD2. CDR1 MGHRA and CDR2 YSYEKL come from the germline V gene. The CDR3 consists of 17 residues. V shed 1 base and J 8 bases; nucleotides not matched to a gene: 12. The CDR3 loop is CASSQAGGAGGGDEQFF. CDR3 nucleotides: TGCGCCAGCAGCCAAGCGGGTGGAGCGGGGGGTGGGGATGAGCAGTTCTTC.

The chain combines TRBV2 with TRBJ1-2; TRBD1 agrees at 8 bases. Trimming cost V 6 bases and J 4 bases; bases outside gene matches: 7. The V gene's germline CDR1 is SNHLY and CDR2 FYNNEI. The CDR3 extends over 14 amino acids. CDR3 sequence reads: CASRPTGVAYGYTF. CDR3 DNA: TGTGCCAGCAGGCCGACAGGGGTGGCCTATGGCTACACCTTC.

The rearrangement joins TRBV4-1 to TRBJ1-1, with D perhaps matching TRBD1 (5 bases). V was cut by 2 bases and J by 1 base, with 11 bases left in between. The CDR3 is 15 amino acids. Per the germline V gene, CDR1 is MGHRA and CDR2 is YSYEKL. CDR3 sequence (DNA): TGCGCCAGCAGCCAAACCCCCCAGGGGAACACTGAAGCTTTCTTT. This translates into CASSQTPQGNTEAFF.

This chain connects TRBV6-4 to TRBJ2-3, with 11 positions matching TRBD2. The CDR3 sequence is 15 residues long. The V segment lost 6 bases and the J segment 4 bases; nucleotides outside the gene matches: 6. CDR1 is MRHNA, CDR2 SNTAGT, per germline. CDR3 region: CASSLGTSGADTQYF. The CDR3 bases are TGTGCCAGCAGCCTCGGGACTAGCGGAGCAGATACGCAGTATTTT.

The chain uses TRBV7-2 and TRBJ1-1; D is uncertain. Germline lookup yields CDR1 SGHTA and CDR2 FQGNSA. The CDR3 is 17 residues long. V was cut by 3 bases and J by 4 bases, with 21 bases left in between. The CDR3 is CASSFWSMVTRRTEAFF. The CDR3 DNA reads as TGTGCCAGCAGCTTCTGGTCAATGGTTACCCGACGCACTGAAGCTTTCTTT.

The chain is built from TRBV11-2 and TRBJ2-1, with TRBD2 matching 14 bases. V lost 5 bases to trimming and J lost 4 bases; unmatched junction nucleotides: 7. CDR1 SGHAT and CDR2 FQNNGV come from the germline V gene. This CDR3 has 17 residues. The chain's CDR3 is CASSPPGTSGGYNEQFF. The CDR3 DNA reads as TGTGCCAGCAGCCCTCCCGGGACTAGCGGGGGATACAATGAGCAGTTCTTC.

This chain joins TRBV5-1 and TRBJ2-3; 9 positions agree with TRBD2. Germline V lookup: CDR1 SGHRS, CDR2 YFSETQ. The J segment lost 6 bases and the V segment lost 4 bases, leaving 12 bases of the junction unmatched. This CDR3 region has 16 residues. The CDR3 is CASSPQASGVYDTQYF. The CDR3 bases are TGCGCCAGCAGCCCCCAGGCTAGCGGGGTATATGATACGCAGTATTTT.

This clone occurred once. The gene calls are TRBV6-6 and TRBJ2-4; TRBD2 might be the D (5 bases). The CDR3 spans 16 residues. Trimming removed 7 bases from V and 0 bases from J, with 16 bases in between. Per germline, CDR1 MNHNY and CDR2 SVGAGI (reference sequence). The CDR3 nucleotides are TGTGCCAGCACCAATTCGGGGTCTATAGCCAAAAACATTCAGTACTTC. This encodes CASTNSGSIAKNIQYF.

Here the CDR3 DNA reads TGTGCCAGCAGCAGGGGACTAGCGGGAGTGGTAGCCAAAAACATTCAGTACTTC. This translates into CASSRGLAGVVAKNIQYF. V usage is TRBV5-6 and J usage is TRBJ2-4, with 14 positions matching TRBD2. V dropped 4 bases and J dropped 0; count of bases not matched to a gene: 6. Germline V gives CDR1 SGHDT, CDR2 YYEEEE. The CDR3 covers 18 residues. Looking up the rest from reference TRBV5-6 and TRBJ2-4 gives the full variable domain: DAGVTQSPTHLIKTRGQQVTLRCSPKSGHDTVSWYQQALGQGPQFIFQYYEEEERQRGNFPDRFSGHQFPNYSSELNVNALLLGDSALYLCASSRGLAGVVAKNIQYFGAGTRLSVL.

As regards this clone: This same CDR3 is encoded by further DNA sequences in the sample. The genes are TRBV5-1 and TRBJ2-5; D ambiguous. Germline assignment: CDR1 SGHRS and CDR2 YFSETQ. This CDR3 spans 11 amino acids. V shed 7 bases and J shed 1 base, with 5 bases lying between them. In nucleotides, the CDR3 is TGCGCCAGCTCCCTCCAAGAGACCCAGTACTTC. Protein product: CASSLQETQYF.

The V and J genes are TRBV7-3 and TRBJ1-1, with D tentatively TRBD1 (6 bases). V dropped 3 bases and J dropped 1 base, with 9 bases sitting between them. CDR1 is SGHTA, CDR2 FQGTGA, per germline. The CDR3 covers 14 residues. CDR3 amino acids: CASSFGGPNTEAFF. The CDR3 coding sequence is TGTGCCAGCAGCTTCGGGGGGCCGAACACTGAAGCTTTCTTT.

This clone was found once. This chain uses TRBV5-1 with TRBJ1-2; D is unclear. V was clipped by 0 bases and J by 5 bases, with 8 bases between them. The CDR3 runs to 13 residues. The germline V gene has CDR1 SGHRS and CDR2 YFSETQ. CDR3 sequence: CASSLETIYGYTF. The CDR3 bases are TGCGCCAGCAGCTTGGAGACAATATATGGCTACACCTTC.

The chain combines TRBV9 with TRBJ1-5, with no clear D. Trimming pared 6 bases from V and 1 base from J, leaving 11 bases between. CDR3 length equals 14 residues. Per germline, CDR1 SGDLS and CDR2 YYNGEE. CDR3 residues: CASTGRCSNQPQHF. The CDR3 DNA reads TGTGCCAGCACTGGACGGTGCAGCAATCAGCCCCAGCATTTT.

This clone was detected once. The CDR3 DNA reads TGCGCCAGCAGTTCTGACGGCGCCCTGGAACGTGGCTACACCTTC. Its protein is CASSSDGALERGYTF. The chain carries TRBV5-1 and TRBJ1-2; D remains unclear. The CDR3 sequence is 15 residues long. Germline CDR1 and CDR2: SGHRS and YFSETQ. V dropped 5 bases and J dropped 7 bases, with 21 bases sitting between them.

This clone was seen just once. The rearrangement joins TRBV30 to TRBJ1-1; D perhaps matches TRBD1 (5 bases). The CDR3 totals 13 residues. V was cut by 4 bases and J by 3 bases, with 12 bases left in between. Looked up from germline, CDR1 is GTSNPN and CDR2 is SVGIG (reference sequence). CDR3 amino acids: CAWTKGPDTEAFF. CDR3 nucleotide sequence: TGTGCCTGGACAAAGGGGCCGGACACTGAAGCTTTCTTT.

This chain connects TRBV28 to TRBJ1-2, with no clear D. In germline, CDR1 is MDHEN, CDR2 SYDVKM. The CDR3 extends over 12 amino acids. Trimming took 6 bases from V and 8 from J, leaving 13 bases between them. Here the CDR3 reads CASSLNAGGYTF. DNA for the CDR3: TGTGCCAGCAGCCTCAACGCGGGCGGCTACACCTTC.

The rearrangement uses TRBV7-8 and TRBJ1-1, with 7 nucleotides matching TRBD1. The CDR3 has 15 amino acids. Germline loops: CDR1 SGHVS, CDR2 FQNEAQ. V lost 1 base, J lost 5 bases, and 7 bases stayed unmatched. In DNA, the CDR3 is TGTGCCAGCAGCTTAGAACGGACAGGAGCGACTGAAGCTTTCTTT. Amino acids: CASSLERTGATEAFF.

The J gene is TRBJ1-2, the V gene TRBV2; 7 bases fit TRBD1. Trimming took 7 bases from V and 3 from J; bases not matched to a gene: 5. There are 13 residues in the CDR3. Per the germline V gene, CDR1 is SNHLY and CDR2 is FYNNEI. CDR3 in amino acids: CASIIDRDYGYTF. CDR3 DNA: TGTGCCAGCATTATAGACAGGGACTATGGCTACACCTTC.